The 23 T cell receptor beta chains below all came from one sample that was sequenced in a study of cytotoxic CD8 clonotypes in ibrutinib-treated CLL. Clones were read by immunoSEQ multiplex PCR, and TCRdb kept only the in-frame ones, dropping some. The table includes around 310,000 clones, around four fifths detected once. The specimen comprised PBMCs, sampled before ibrutinib treatment. These receptors were obtained from a human donor with chronic lymphocytic leukemia.

J is TRBJ2-5 and V is TRBV27; D might be TRBD2 (6 bases). Germline values: CDR1 MNHEY, CDR2 SMNVEV (reference sequence). The CDR3 runs to 13 residues. V gave up 3 bases and J gave up 4 bases, with 9 bases separating them. The CDR3 sequence is CASSFLGGETQYF. The CDR3 region has the DNA TGTGCCAGCAGTTTTTTGGGGGGAGAGACCCAGTACTTC.

The CDR3 DNA is TGTGCCAGCAGCCAGCACATTCAAGAGACCCAGTACTTC. Translating it yields CASSQHIQETQYF. The gene calls are TRBV7-2 and TRBJ2-5; D unclear. With 5 bases removed from V and 2 bases from J, the gap between germline ends came to 9 bases. CDR3 length: 13 amino acids. The germline gives CDR1 SGHTA, CDR2 FQGNSA.

CDR3 residues: CASTPGHSGNTIYF. In DNA, the CDR3 is TGTGCCAGCACTCCCGGGCACTCTGGAAACACCATATATTTT. The chain couples TRBV28 to TRBJ1-3; no reliable D call. The V gene's germline CDR1 is MDHEN and CDR2 SYDVKM. The length of the CDR3 is 14 residues. Deletions cut 7 bases from V and 0 bases from J, with 10 bases between.

The rearrangement uses TRBV7-9 and TRBJ1-1; tentatively, D is TRBD1 (6 bases). Germline CDR1 SEHNR, CDR2 FQNEAQ (reference sequence). This CDR3 is 13 amino acids long. With 5 bases removed from V and 10 bases from J, the gap between germline ends came to 17 bases. The CDR3 loop is CASSVGTPNLAFF. CDR3 in DNA: TGTGCCAGCAGCGTCGGGACACCCAATTTAGCTTTCTTT.

CDR3 region: CASSSWTSGRTDTQYF. DNA for the CDR3: TGCGCCAGCAGCTCCTGGACTAGCGGGAGAACAGATACGCAGTATTTT. This chain joins TRBV5-1 and TRBJ2-3; TRBD2 matches 13 bases. The V gene end was trimmed by 3 bases and the J gene end by 3 bases; junction bases not matched to a gene: 4. The length of the CDR3 is 16 residues. Germline-derived CDR1 and CDR2 are SGHRS and YFSETQ. The full variable domain, completed using reference TRBV5-1 and TRBJ2-3, is KAGVTQTPRYLIKTRGQQVTLSCSPISGHRSVSWYQQTPGQGLQFLFEYFSETQRNKGNFPGRFSGRQFSNSRSEMNVSTLELGDSALYLCASSSWTSGRTDTQYFGPGTRLTVL.

The V gene is TRBV11-2, the J gene TRBJ2-1; D is unresolved. CDR3 size: 14 residues. V was clipped by 6 bases and J by 3 bases, with 12 bases between them. From germline, CDR1 is SGHAT and CDR2 FQNNGV. Here the CDR3 reads CASRRISLYNEQFF. Written as DNA, the CDR3 is TGTGCCAGCAGGAGGATCTCTCTCTACAATGAGCAGTTCTTC.

The V and J genes are TRBV13 and TRBJ2-5, with unresolved D. Germline values: CDR1 PRHDT, CDR2 FYEKMQ (reference sequence). The V gene lost 5 bases and the J gene lost 3 bases, with 16 bases spanning the gap. This CDR3 spans 15 amino acids. The CDR3: CASSPNPLREETQYF. Here the CDR3 DNA reads TGTGCCAGCAGCCCCAACCCCCTCCGAGAAGAGACCCAGTACTTC.

The chain recombines TRBV27 with TRBJ2-1, with D perhaps TRBD1 or TRBD2 (5 bases each). This CDR3 is 16 amino acids long. With 3 bases removed from V and 5 bases from J, the gap between germline ends came to 17 bases. Per the germline V gene, CDR1 is MNHEY and CDR2 is SMNVEV (reference sequence). CDR3 sequence reads: CASSFGTLGSHNEQFF. The CDR3, as DNA: TGTGCCAGCAGTTTTGGGACCCTCGGTTCCCACAATGAGCAGTTCTTC.

This clone was recorded only once. The chain links TRBV18 to TRBJ2-5; D ambiguous. V lost 1 base, J lost 1 base, and 7 bases lay in between. The CDR3 has 14 residues. Germline loops: CDR1 KGHSH, CDR2 LQKENI. This CDR3 reads CASSPRVVQETQYF. CDR3 in DNA: TGTGCCAGCTCACCACGGGTGGTCCAAGAGACCCAGTACTTC.

The chain joins TRBV18 to TRBJ2-2; the match to TRBD1 covers 7 bases. V lost 6 bases, J lost 0 bases, and 7 bases stayed unmatched. CDR1 is KGHSH and CDR2 is LQKENI in the germline V gene. This CDR3 contains 16 residues. The CDR3 region has the DNA TGTGCCAGCTCGACCTCGGACAGGACGAACACCGGGGAGCTGTTTTTT. Encoded protein: CASSTSDRTNTGELFF.

A few counts support this clone. V usage is TRBV7-3 and J usage is TRBJ2-1; TRBD2 matches 8 bases. The germline V gene encodes CDR1 SGHTA and CDR2 FQGTGA. The CDR3 sequence is 14 residues long. V gave up 2 bases and J gave up 8 bases; unmatched junction bases: 5. The CDR3 nucleotides are TGTGCCAGCAGCTTACTGGGGACTAGGGATGAGCAGTTCTTC. Protein sequence: CASSLLGTRDEQFF.

The V call is TRBV19, the J call TRBJ2-1; maybe TRBD2 (6 bases). This CDR3 has 15 residues. Germline CDR1 is LNHDA and CDR2 is SQIVND (reference sequence). Trimming shortened V by 5 bases and J by 2 bases, and 13 bases separated the two germline ends. DNA of the CDR3: TGTGCCAGTAGTCCCGGGAGAGAGCCCTACAATGAGCAGTTCTTC. Translated, it gives CASSPGREPYNEQFF. Looking up the rest from reference TRBV19 and TRBJ2-1 gives the full variable domain: DGGITQSPKYLFRKEGQNVTLSCEQNLNHDAMYWYRQDPGQGLRLIYYSQIVNDFQKGDIAEGYSVSREKKESFPLTVTSAQKNPTAFYLCASSPGREPYNEQFFGPGTRLTVL.

V and J are TRBV15 and TRBJ2-5; D remains unclear. Germline CDR1 reads LNHNV; CDR2 reads YYDKDF (reference sequence). Trimming removed 0 bases from V and 2 bases from J, with 10 bases in between. The length of the CDR3 is 15 residues. Here the CDR3 DNA reads TGTGCCACCAGCAGAGATCTAGGACGTCAAGAGACCCAGTACTTC. Encoded protein: CATSRDLGRQETQYF.

J is TRBJ2-3 and V is TRBV10-3; D is ambiguous. The V gene lost 7 bases and the J gene lost 1 base, with 9 bases spanning the gap. Germline V lookup: CDR1 ENHRY, CDR2 SYGVKD. This CDR3 is built from 13 residues. CDR3 coding DNA: TGTGCCATCAACGGGCAGGGCACAGATACGCAGTATTTT. It encodes CAINGQGTDTQYF.

This clone was counted once. The gene calls are TRBV27 and TRBJ1-2; TRBD1 might be the D (6 bases). The germline CDR1 and CDR2 sequences are MNHEY and SMNVEV (reference sequence). V was shortened by 3 bases and J by 6 bases, with 17 bases between the two germline ends. This CDR3 has 15 amino acids. CDR3 protein: CASSFSRWGADGYTF. The CDR3 nucleotides are TGTGCCAGCAGTTTCTCCAGGTGGGGGGCTGATGGCTACACCTTC.

The gene calls are TRBV28 and TRBJ1-2; D ambiguous. The CDR3 has 14 amino acids. Germline loops: CDR1 MDHEN, CDR2 SYDVKM. The V end lost 2 bases, the J end lost 3 bases, and 10 bases lay between the germline ends. The DNA of the CDR3 is TGTGCCAGCAGTTTAAGGTACGGAGACTATGGCTACACCTTC. It specifies CASSLRYGDYGYTF.

The chain has TRBV30 and TRBJ1-3; no reliable D call. The germline V and J ends were trimmed by 0 bases and 4 bases, with 7 bases remaining between them. Germline CDR1 reads GTSNPN; CDR2 reads SVGIG (reference sequence). This CDR3 is 13 amino acids long. CDR3 in amino acids: CAWSVPVGNTIYF. Written as DNA, the CDR3 is TGTGCCTGGAGTGTACCGGTGGGAAACACCATATATTTT. The full variable domain, in which reference TRBV30 and TRBJ1-3 provide the parts outside the CDR3, is SQTIHQWPATLVQPVGSPLSLECTVEGTSNPNLYWYRQAAGRGLQLLFYSVGIGQISSEVPQNLSASRPQDRQFILSSKKLLLSDSGFYLCAWSVPVGNTIYFGEGSWLTVV.

This clone was seen a handful of times. The chain employs TRBV13 and TRBJ2-4, with 8 bases aligning to TRBD1. The CDR3 has 15 amino acids. CDR1 is PRHDT and CDR2 is FYEKMQ in the germline V gene (reference sequence). The V and J ends lost 4 bases and 12 bases, in that order; junction bases with no gene match: 14. The CDR3 sequence is CASSSRTGYSSDQYF. For the CDR3, the DNA is TGTGCCAGCAGCTCTCGGACAGGGTACTCTAGCGATCAGTACTTC.

The chain uses TRBV9 and TRBJ2-3, with D possibly being TRBD1 (6 bases). Trimming removed 3 bases from V and 1 base from J, with 15 bases in between. The CDR3 runs 16 residues. Germline lookup yields CDR1 SGDLS and CDR2 YYNGEE. Here the CDR3 reads CASSAAGARGTDTQYF. CDR3 bases: TGTGCCAGCAGCGCGGCAGGGGCGCGTGGCACAGATACGCAGTATTTT.

The chain uses TRBV11-3 and TRBJ2-2; no clear D gene. This CDR3 is 17 amino acids long. The V end lost 1 base, the J end lost 2 bases, and 14 bases lay between the germline ends. Looked up from germline, CDR1 is SGHNT and CDR2 is YENEEA. The CDR3 sequence is CASSLGSRTANTGELFF. Written as DNA, the CDR3 is TGTGCCAGCAGCTTAGGTTCCCGGACGGCAAACACCGGGGAGCTGTTTTTT. The variable domain in full, completed from reference TRBV11-3 and TRBJ2-2, reads EAGVVQSPRYKIIEKKQPVAFWCNPISGHNTLYWYLQNLGQGPELLIRYENEEAVDDSQLPKDRFSAERLKGVDSTLKIQPAELGDSAVYLCASSLGSRTANTGELFFGEGSRLTVL.

The rearrangement uses TRBV5-1 and TRBJ1-2, with 9 nucleotides matching TRBD1. Germline loops: CDR1 SGHRS, CDR2 YFSETQ. CDR3 length: 15 amino acids. J gave up 10 bases and V 0 bases, and 10 bases lay outside the gene matches. CDR3 sequence (DNA): TGCGCCAGCAGCTTGGGGACAGGGGACTGGTCTTACTACACCTTC. This translates into CASSLGTGDWSYYTF.

The chain has TRBV7-9 and TRBJ1-4; 8 bases fit TRBD1. Trimming at V came to 5 bases and at J to 8 bases, leaving 10 bases not matched to a gene. CDR3 length equals 15 residues. Germline CDR1 and CDR2: SEHNR and FQNEAQ (reference sequence). The DNA of the CDR3 is TGTGCCAGCAGCGACGGACAGGGTAACTGGGAAAAACTGTTTTTT. As protein: CASSDGQGNWEKLFF.

The chain has TRBV30 and TRBJ2-1, with 12 bases identical to TRBD1. J was trimmed by 4 bases and V by 6 bases; bases with no gene match: 28. This CDR3 has 22 amino acids. The germline CDR1 and CDR2 sequences are GTSNPN and SVGIG (reference sequence). The CDR3 nucleotides are TGTGCCTGCCTATCGACCGATTCCGGGACAGGGGGCGAGACCATTTTATACAATGAGCAGTTCTTC. It yields the protein CACLSTDSGTGGETILYNEQFF.